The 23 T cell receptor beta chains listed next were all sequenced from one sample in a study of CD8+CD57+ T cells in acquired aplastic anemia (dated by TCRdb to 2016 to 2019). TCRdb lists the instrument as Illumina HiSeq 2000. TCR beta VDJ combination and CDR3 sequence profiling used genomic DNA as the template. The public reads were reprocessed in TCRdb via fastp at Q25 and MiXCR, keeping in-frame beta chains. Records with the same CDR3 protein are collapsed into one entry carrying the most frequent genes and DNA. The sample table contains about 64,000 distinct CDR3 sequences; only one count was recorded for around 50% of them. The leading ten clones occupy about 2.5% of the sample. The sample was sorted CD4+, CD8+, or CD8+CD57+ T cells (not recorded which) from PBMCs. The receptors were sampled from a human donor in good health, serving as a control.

The DNA for the CDR3 is TGCAGCGTTGCGAGGACAGGAGGCTCTGGGGCCAACGTCCTGACTTTC. Translation: CSVARTGGSGANVLTF. The chain carries TRBV29-1 and TRBJ2-6; 7 bases are a match to TRBD1. CDR1 is SQVTM and CDR2 is ANQGSEA in the germline V gene. V lost 4 bases, J lost 0 bases, and 6 bases stayed unmatched. The CDR3 has 16 amino acids.

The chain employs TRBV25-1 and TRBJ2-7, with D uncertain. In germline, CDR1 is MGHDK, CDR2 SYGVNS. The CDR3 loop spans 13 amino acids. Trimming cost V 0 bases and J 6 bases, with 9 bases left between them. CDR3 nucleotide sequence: TGTGCCAGCAGTGAATACGCCGGGTCCGAGCAGTACTTC. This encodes CASSEYAGSEQYF.

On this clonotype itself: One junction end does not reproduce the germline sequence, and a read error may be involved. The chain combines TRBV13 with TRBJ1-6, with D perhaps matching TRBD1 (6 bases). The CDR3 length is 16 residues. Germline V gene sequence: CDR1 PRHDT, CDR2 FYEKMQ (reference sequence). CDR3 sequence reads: CASSLNLQGNNPPLHF. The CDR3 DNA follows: TGTGCCAGCAGCTTGAATTTACAGGGCAATAATCCACCCCTCCACTTT.

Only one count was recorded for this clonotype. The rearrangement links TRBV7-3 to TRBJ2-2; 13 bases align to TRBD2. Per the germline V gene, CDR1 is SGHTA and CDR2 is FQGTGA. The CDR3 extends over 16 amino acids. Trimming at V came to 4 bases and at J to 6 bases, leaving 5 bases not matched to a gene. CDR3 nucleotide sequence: TGTGCCAGCAGCTCGAAACTAGCGGGAGGGTCCGGGGAGCTGTTTTTT. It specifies CASSSKLAGGSGELFF.

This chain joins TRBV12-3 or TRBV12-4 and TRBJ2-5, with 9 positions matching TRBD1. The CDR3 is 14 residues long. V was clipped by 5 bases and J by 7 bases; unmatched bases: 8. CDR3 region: CASSPRDREGTQYF. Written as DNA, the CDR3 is TGTGCCAGCAGTCCGAGGGACAGGGAGGGGACCCAGTACTTC.

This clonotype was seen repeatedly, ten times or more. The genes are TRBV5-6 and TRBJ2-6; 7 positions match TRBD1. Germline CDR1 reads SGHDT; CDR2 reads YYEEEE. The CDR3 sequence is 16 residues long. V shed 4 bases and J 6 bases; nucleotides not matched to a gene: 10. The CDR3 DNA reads TGTGCCAGCAGCCCCTACAGGGGAGAGATGGCCAACGTCCTGACTTTC. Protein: CASSPYRGEMANVLTF.

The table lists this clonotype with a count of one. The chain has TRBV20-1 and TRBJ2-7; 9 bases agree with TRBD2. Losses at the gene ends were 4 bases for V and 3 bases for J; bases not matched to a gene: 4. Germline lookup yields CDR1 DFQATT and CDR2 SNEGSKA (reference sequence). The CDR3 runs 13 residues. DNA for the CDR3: TGCAGTGCTACAGCGGGGGGATTCTACGAGCAGTACTTC. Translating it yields CSATAGGFYEQYF.

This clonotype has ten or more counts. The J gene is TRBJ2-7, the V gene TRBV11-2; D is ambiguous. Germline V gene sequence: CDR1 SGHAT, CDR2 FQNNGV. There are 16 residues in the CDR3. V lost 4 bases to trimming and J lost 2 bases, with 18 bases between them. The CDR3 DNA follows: TGTGCCAGCAGCTCCGTTCAGGCCCTTCCTCCCTACGAGCAGTACTTC. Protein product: CASSSVQALPPYEQYF.

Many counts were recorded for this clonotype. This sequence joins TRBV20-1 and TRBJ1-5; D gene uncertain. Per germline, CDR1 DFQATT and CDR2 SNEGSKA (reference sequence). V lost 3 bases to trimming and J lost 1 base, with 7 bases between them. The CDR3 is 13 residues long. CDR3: CSASSGSNQPQHF. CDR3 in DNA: TGCAGTGCTAGTTCTGGCAGCAATCAGCCCCAGCATTTT.

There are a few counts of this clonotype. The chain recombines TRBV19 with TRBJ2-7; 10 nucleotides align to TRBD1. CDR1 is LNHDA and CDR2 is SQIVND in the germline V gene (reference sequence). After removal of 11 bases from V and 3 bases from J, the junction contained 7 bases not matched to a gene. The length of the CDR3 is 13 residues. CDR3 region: CACGTGESYEQYF. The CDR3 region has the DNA TGTGCCTGCGGGACAGGGGAAAGCTACGAGCAGTACTTC.

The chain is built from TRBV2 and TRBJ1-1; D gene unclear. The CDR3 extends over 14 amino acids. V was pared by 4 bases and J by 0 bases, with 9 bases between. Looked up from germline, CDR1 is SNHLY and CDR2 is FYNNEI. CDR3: CASSVGLMNTEAFF. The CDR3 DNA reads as TGTGCCAGCAGTGTCGGGCTAATGAACACTGAAGCTTTCTTT.

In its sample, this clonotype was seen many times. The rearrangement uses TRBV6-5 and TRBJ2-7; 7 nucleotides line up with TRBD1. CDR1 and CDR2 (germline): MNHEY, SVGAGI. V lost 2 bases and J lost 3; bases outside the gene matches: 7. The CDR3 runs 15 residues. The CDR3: CASSYPRGQYYEQYF. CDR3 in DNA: TGTGCCAGCAGTTACCCCCGGGGACAGTACTACGAGCAGTACTTC.

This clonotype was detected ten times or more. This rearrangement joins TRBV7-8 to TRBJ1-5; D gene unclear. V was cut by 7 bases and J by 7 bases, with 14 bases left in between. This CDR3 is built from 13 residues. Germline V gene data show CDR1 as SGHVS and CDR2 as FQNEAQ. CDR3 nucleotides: TGTGCCAGCAACCGGGCCCCCCAACAGCCCCAGCATTTT. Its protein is CASNRAPQQPQHF.

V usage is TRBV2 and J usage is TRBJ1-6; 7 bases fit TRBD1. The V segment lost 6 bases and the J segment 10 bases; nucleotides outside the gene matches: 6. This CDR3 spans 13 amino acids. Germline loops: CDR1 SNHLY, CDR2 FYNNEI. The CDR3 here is CASSLTGSSPLHF. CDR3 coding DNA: TGTGCCAGCAGCTTGACAGGGAGCTCACCCCTCCACTTT. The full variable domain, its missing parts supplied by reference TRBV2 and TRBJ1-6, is EPEVTQTPSHQVTQMGQEVILRCVPISNHLYFYWYRQILGQKVEFLVSFYNNEISEKSEIFDDQFSVERPDGSNFTLKIRSTKLEDSAMYFCASSLTGSSPLHFGNGTRLTVT.

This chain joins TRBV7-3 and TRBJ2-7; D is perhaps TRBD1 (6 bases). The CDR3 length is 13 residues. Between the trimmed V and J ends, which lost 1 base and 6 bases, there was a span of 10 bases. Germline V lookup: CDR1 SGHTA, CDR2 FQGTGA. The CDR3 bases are TGTGCCAGCAGCTTAAACAGGGACGGCGAGCAGTACTTC. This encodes CASSLNRDGEQYF.

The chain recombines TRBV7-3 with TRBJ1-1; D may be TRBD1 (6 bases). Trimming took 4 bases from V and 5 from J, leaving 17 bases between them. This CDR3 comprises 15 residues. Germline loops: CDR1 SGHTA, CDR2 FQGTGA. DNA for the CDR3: TGTGCCAGCAGCTGGAGTGTCCAGGGGCTGACTGAAGCTTTCTTT. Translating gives CASSWSVQGLTEAFF.

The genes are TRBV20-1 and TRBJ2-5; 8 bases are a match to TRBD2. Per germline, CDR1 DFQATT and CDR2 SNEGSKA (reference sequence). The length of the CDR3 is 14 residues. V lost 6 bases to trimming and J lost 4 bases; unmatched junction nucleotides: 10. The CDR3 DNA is TGCAGTGCCCGGCCCGGGGGGGTGGTAGAGACCCAGTACTTC. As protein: CSARPGGVVETQYF.

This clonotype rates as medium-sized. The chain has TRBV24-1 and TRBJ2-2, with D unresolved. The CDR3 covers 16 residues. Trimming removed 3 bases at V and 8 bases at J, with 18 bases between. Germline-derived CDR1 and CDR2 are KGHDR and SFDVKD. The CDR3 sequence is CATSDPSDGFRGELFF. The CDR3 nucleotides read TGTGCCACCAGTGATCCGTCCGACGGCTTTCGAGGGGAGCTGTTTTTT.

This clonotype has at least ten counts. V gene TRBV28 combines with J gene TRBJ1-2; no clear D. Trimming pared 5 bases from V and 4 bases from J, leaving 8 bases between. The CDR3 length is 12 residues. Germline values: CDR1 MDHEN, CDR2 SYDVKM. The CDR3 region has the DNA TGTGCCAGCAGTGAACCGGGCTATGGCTACACCTTC. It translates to CASSEPGYGYTF.

CDR3 amino acids: CASSQDTAEQYF. CDR3 DNA: TGTGCCAGCAGCCAAGATACGGCCGAGCAGTACTTC. J is TRBJ2-7 and V is TRBV2; D uncertain. Germline CDR1 SNHLY, CDR2 FYNNEI. V dropped 6 bases and J dropped 6 bases, with 12 bases sitting between them. The CDR3 sequence is 12 residues long.

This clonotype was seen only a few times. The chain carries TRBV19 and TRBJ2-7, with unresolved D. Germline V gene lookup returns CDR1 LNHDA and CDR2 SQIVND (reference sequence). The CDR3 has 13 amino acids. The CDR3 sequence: CARSPEPAYEQYF. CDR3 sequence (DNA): TGTGCTAGAAGTCCAGAGCCTGCCTACGAGCAGTACTTC.

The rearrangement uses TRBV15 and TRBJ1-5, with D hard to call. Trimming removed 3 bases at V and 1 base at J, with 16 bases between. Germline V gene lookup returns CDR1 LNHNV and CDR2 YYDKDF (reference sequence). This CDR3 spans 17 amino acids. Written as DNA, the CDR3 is TGTGCCACCAGCAGTGCTAGAGGAGGGTTGAGCAATCAGCCCCAGCATTTT. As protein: CATSSARGGLSNQPQHF.

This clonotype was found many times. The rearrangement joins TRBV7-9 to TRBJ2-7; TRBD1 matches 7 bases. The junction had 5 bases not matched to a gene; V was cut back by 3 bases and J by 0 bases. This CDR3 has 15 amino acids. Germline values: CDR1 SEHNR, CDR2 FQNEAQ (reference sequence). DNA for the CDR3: TGTGCCAGCAGCTTGTCCACAGGGGTCTCCTACGAGCAGTACTTC. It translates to CASSLSTGVSYEQYF.